The 13 T cell receptor beta chains below all came from one sample that was sequenced in a study of shared T cell receptors in the human thymus. This table comes from immunoSEQ multiplex PCR, and its TCRdb copy is limited to in-frame clones, with some not included. The table includes 450,000 to 650,000 clones, around three quarters detected once. Separately, the same data were catalogued under a study of human thymus T cells.

Sample: thymocytes. The receptors derive from a boy less than two years old with a congenital heart defect.

The V gene is TRBV29-1, the J gene TRBJ2-1, with 11 bases fitting TRBD2. The CDR3 contains 15 residues. Germline CDR1 is SQVTM and CDR2 is ANQGSEA. V lost 2 bases to trimming and J lost 6 bases; unmatched junction nucleotides: 6. The CDR3 loop reads CSVERLAGGGNEQFF. CDR3 nucleotide sequence: TGCAGCGTTGAAAGGCTAGCGGGAGGCGGCAATGAGCAGTTCTTC.

This chain connects TRBV11-1 to TRBJ1-2; 7 nucleotides align to TRBD1. Germline V gene data show CDR1 as SGHAT and CDR2 as FQDESV (reference sequence). Trimming at V came to 7 bases and at J to 4 bases, leaving 6 bases not matched to a gene. This CDR3 is built from 13 residues. The CDR3 DNA follows: TGTGCCAGCACCGACAGGGATTCCTATGGCTACACCTTC. Translating it yields CASTDRDSYGYTF.

The J gene is TRBJ2-3, the V gene TRBV14; 7 bases line up with TRBD2. After removal of 3 bases from V and 1 base from J, the junction contained 10 bases not matched to a gene. This CDR3 has 17 residues. Germline CDR1 reads SGHDN; CDR2 reads FVKESK. CDR3 loop: CASSHGRGGPRTDTQYF. The CDR3 bases are TGTGCCAGCAGCCACGGTAGGGGAGGGCCCCGCACAGATACGCAGTATTTT.

This clone was picked up a small number of times. This chain uses TRBV7-4 with TRBJ1-1, with 7 nucleotides matching TRBD1. V dropped 1 base and J dropped 4; count of bases not matched to a gene: 6. The V gene's germline CDR1 is SGHVT and CDR2 SQSDAQ. The CDR3 loop spans 15 amino acids. The CDR3 nucleotides are TGTGCCAGCAGCTTAGTAGACCGACAGGGCACTGAAGCTTTCTTT. Its protein is CASSLVDRQGTEAFF.

The chain couples TRBV27 to TRBJ2-1; 8 bases agree with TRBD2. V dropped 6 bases and J dropped 6; count of bases not matched to a gene: 10. The CDR3 has 15 amino acids. CDR1 MNHEY and CDR2 SMNVEV come from the germline V gene (reference sequence). The CDR3 bases are TGTGCCAGCAGCCACGGGAGGGAAGGAGTCAATGAGCAGTTCTTC. Its translation: CASSHGREGVNEQFF.

V and J are TRBV18 and TRBJ1-4, with 9 bases that match TRBD1. The CDR3 length is 18 residues. The V gene's germline CDR1 is KGHSH and CDR2 LQKENI. After removal of 1 base from V and 3 bases from J, the junction contained 9 bases not matched to a gene. The CDR3 reads CASSPHAGTGTSNEKLFF. The CDR3 coding sequence is TGTGCCAGCTCACCACACGCTGGGACAGGGACCTCTAATGAAAAACTGTTTTTT.

This sequence joins TRBV13 and TRBJ2-7; 7 bases match TRBD1. The CDR3 extends over 13 amino acids. Germline-derived CDR1 and CDR2 are PRHDT and FYEKMQ (reference sequence). V shed 3 bases, J shed 3 bases, and the junction held 2 bases outside the gene matches. CDR3 sequence reads: CASSFRQGYEQYF. CDR3 in DNA: TGTGCCAGCAGCTTCCGACAGGGCTACGAGCAGTACTTC.

The chain joins TRBV4-3 to TRBJ1-3; 9 bases fit TRBD1. There are 18 residues in the CDR3. Trimming removed 2 bases from V and 0 bases from J; junction bases left unmatched: 8. CDR1 is LGHNA, CDR2 YSLEER, per germline. The CDR3 DNA is TGCGCCAGCAGCCAACCGGGACAGGGAACCAACTCTGGAAACACCATATATTTT. Protein: CASSQPGQGTNSGNTIYF.

This sequence joins TRBV15 and TRBJ1-1; D ambiguous. CDR3 length: 13 amino acids. V lost 0 bases, J lost 10 bases, and 12 bases lay in between. The V gene's germline CDR1 is LNHNV and CDR2 YYDKDF (reference sequence). The chain's CDR3 is CATSRELPTGAFF. The CDR3 bases are TGTGCCACCAGCAGAGAATTGCCAACGGGAGCTTTCTTT.

This rearrangement joins TRBV4-2 to TRBJ2-7; TRBD1 agrees at 8 bases. The ends lost 0 bases at V and 3 bases at J; junction bases unmatched: 10. Germline V CDR1 and CDR2: LGHNA, YNFKEQ. There are 17 residues in the CDR3. The CDR3 loop reads CASSQEGQAQFNYEQYF. Here the CDR3 DNA reads TGTGCCAGCAGCCAAGAGGGACAGGCTCAGTTTAACTACGAGCAGTACTTC.

This chain links TRBV7-2 with TRBJ2-7, with unresolved D. Germline CDR1 reads SGHTA; CDR2 reads FQGNSA. Trimming took 3 bases from V and 6 from J, leaving 24 bases between them. The CDR3 consists of 17 residues. In nucleotides, the CDR3 is TGTGCCAGCAGCTTGGATAAAACAAGTTCCACAGTTTCCGAGCAGTACTTC. It codes for CASSLDKTSSTVSEQYF.

The V call is TRBV28, the J call TRBJ2-3; 9 bases are shared with TRBD2. The germline V gene has CDR1 MDHEN and CDR2 SYDVKM. With V trimmed by 3 bases and J by 5 bases, 12 bases remained unmatched. The length of the CDR3 is 17 residues. CDR3 amino acids: CASSFTKAGGPRDTQYF. CDR3 in DNA: TGTGCCAGCAGTTTTACAAAGGCGGGAGGGCCGAGAGATACGCAGTATTTT.

This clone was detected only a few times. The chain combines TRBV7-2 with TRBJ1-3, with 9 bases identical to TRBD1. Losses at the gene ends were 1 base for V and 4 bases for J; bases not matched to a gene: 8. The CDR3 is 17 amino acids. Germline V gene sequence: CDR1 SGHTA, CDR2 FQGNSA. Here the CDR3 DNA reads TGTGCCAGCAGCTTAGGGCCGGGACAGGGTACGGGAAACACCATATATTTT. This sequence encodes CASSLGPGQGTGNTIYF.